Listed below are T cell receptor beta chains from one sample, sequenced in a study of cytomegalovirus exposure and HLA in healthy donors. TCRdb keeps only in-frame clones here, not all; method: immunoSEQ multiplex PCR. Of about 43,000 clones listed, roughly 90% are singletons. Source material: PBMCs. The receptors were gathered from a young man in good health and CMV-seronegative. CDR3s include the opening cysteine and the closing phenylalanine or tryptophan. Each record gives: clone size, CDR3 length, V gene, J gene, D gene, CDR3 DNA, CDR3 protein. The D gene is left open where the match is weak. Rows may omit the clone size; those that give it use once, few, many or a size class.

>-|13|TRBV29-1|TRBJ2-1|TRBD2
TGCAGCGTGCTAGCGGGAGGTCGCAATGAGCAGTTCTTC
CSVLAGGRNEQFF
>-|14|TRBV19|TRBJ2-2|-
TGTGCCAGTAGTGCAGGGGCAGGCACCGGGGAGCTGTTTTTT
CASSAGAGTGELFF
>-|15|TRBV7-9|TRBJ2-7|TRBD2
TGTGCCAGCAGCTTATTTTGGCGGGGGGGCTACGAGCAGTACTTC
CASSLFWRGGYEQYF
>-|14|TRBV27|TRBJ1-5|-
TGTGCCAGCAGTTTATCCCTTAATTATCAGCCCCAGCATTTT
CASSLSLNYQPQHF
>-|13|TRBV7-3|TRBJ1-2|-
TGTGCCAGCAGCTTAACGGGAGCTGGGGGCTACACCTTC
CASSLTGAGGYTF
>-|15|TRBV9|TRBJ2-1|TRBD2
TGTGCCAGCAGCCCCCCGGGACTATTTTCTAATGAGCAGTTCTTC
CASSPPGLFSNEQFF
>once|15|TRBV12-5|TRBJ2-1|TRBD2
TGTGCTAGTGGCACTAGCGGGAGCGCCTACAATGAGCAGTTCTTC
CASGTSGSAYNEQFF
>once|15|TRBV2|TRBJ2-2|TRBD2
TGTGCCAGCAGTGGGACTAGCGGGTCGACCGGGGAGCTGTTTTTT
CASSGTSGSTGELFF
>once|16|TRBV14|TRBJ2-2|TRBD2
TGTGCCAGCAGCCAAGGGGAGGGAAGAATAGCCGGGGAGCTGTTTTTT
CASSQGEGRIAGELFF
>few|17|TRBV5-4|TRBJ2-2|TRBD1
TGTGCCAGCAGCTTGGATATTAGGGCAGGGGGTACCGGGGAGCTGTTTTTT
CASSLDIRAGGTGELFF
>-|17|TRBV19|TRBJ2-4|TRBD2
TGTGCCAGTAGTATAGTCGCTAGCGGGTTCGTCAAAAACATTCAGTACTTC
CASSIVASGFVKNIQYF
>-|18|TRBV19|TRBJ2-7|-
TGTGCCAGTAGTATAGGCCCCGGTCGGACTCCTCTCTCCTACGAGCAGTACTTC
CASSIGPGRTPLSYEQYF
>-|16|TRBV7-2|TRBJ2-1|TRBD2
TGTGCCAGCAGCTTACTAGCGGGGGGCTCCTACAATGAGCAGTTCTTC
CASSLLAGGSYNEQFF
>-|15|TRBV27|TRBJ2-1|TRBD1
TGTGCCAGCAGCTTGCCGGGACAGGGCTACAATGAGCAGTTCTTC
CASSLPGQGYNEQFF
>-|15|TRBV4-3|TRBJ2-2|-
TGCGCCAGCAGCCAAGATCGGACTAACACCGGGGAGCTGTTTTTT
CASSQDRTNTGELFF
>medium-sized|15|TRBV4-3|TRBJ2-7|-
TGCGCCAGCAGCCAAGGGTTAGCGGAGACCTACGAGCAGTACTTC
CASSQGLAETYEQYF
>-|14|TRBV19|TRBJ1-4|-
TGTGCCAGTAGTCCTGACAGGTTGAGTGAAAAACTGTTTTTT
CASSPDRLSEKLFF
>-|13|TRBV7-2|TRBJ2-1|TRBD2
TGTGCCAGCAGCCTAGCGGGAGTTGATGAGCAGTTCTTC
CASSLAGVDEQFF
>-|15|TRBV5-1|TRBJ2-1|-
TGCGCCAGCAGTGTAGGGAAACTACTAGGCAATGAGCAGTTCTTC
CASSVGKLLGNEQFF
>-|11|TRBV7-9|TRBJ2-7|-
TGTGCCAGCAGCTTACAGGGAAAGCAGTACTTC
CASSLQGKQYF
>-|15|TRBV7-8|TRBJ1-4|-
TGTGCCAGCAGCTGGGAGGGTTCCACTAATGAAAAACTGTTTTTT
CASSWEGSTNEKLFF
>-|17|TRBV4-1|TRBJ2-3|-
TGCGCCAGCAGCCTCCGATATGCCGGTGATAGCACAGATACGCAGTATTTT
CASSLRYAGDSTDTQYF
>once|15|TRBV7-9|TRBJ2-1|TRBD2
TGTGCCAGCAGTCCGCTAGCGGGAGCGGGCAATGAGCAGTTCTTC
CASSPLAGAGNEQFF
>-|16|TRBV5-6|TRBJ2-7|-
TGTGCCAGCAGCTTGGAATCCGGGATCCTTGGGTACGAGCAGTACTTC
CASSLESGILGYEQYF
>-|18|TRBV4-1|TRBJ2-6|-
TGCGCCAGCAGCCCCCCCGGGTCCATAAACTCTGGGGCCAACGTCCTGACTTTC
CASSPPGSINSGANVLTF
>-|17|TRBV5-1|TRBJ2-7|TRBD2
TGCGCCAGCAGCCCGGGACTAGCGGGAGGGCTTTCCTACGAGCAGTACTTC
CASSPGLAGGLSYEQYF
>-|15|TRBV19|TRBJ2-5|TRBD1
TGTGCCAGTAGTATTTATAAAGGGGGCGCGGAGACCCAGTACTTC
CASSIYKGGAETQYF
>once|16|TRBV5-5|TRBJ2-7|-
TGTGCCAGCAGCTTGTCTAACCTGGGGCTGTCCTACGAGCAGTACTTC
CASSLSNLGLSYEQYF
>-|17|TRBV2|TRBJ1-5|-
TGTGCCAGCAGGAAAACCCCCACATGGGCTAGCAATCAGCCCCAGCATTTT
CASRKTPTWASNQPQHF
>once|14|TRBV18|TRBJ1-1|-
TGTGCCAGCTCACCCCTCCCAGAGAACACTGAAGCTTTCTTT
CASSPLPENTEAFF
>medium-sized|14|TRBV25-1|TRBJ2-1|-
TGTGCCAGCAGTGGGGCTAGCGATCACAATGAGCAGTTCTTC
CASSGASDHNEQFF
>-|13|TRBV4-2|TRBJ1-1|-
TGTGCCAGCAGCCAAGGACAGAACACTGAAGCTTTCTTT
CASSQGQNTEAFF
>once|14|TRBV19|TRBJ2-4|-
TGTGCCAGTAGTCGGGCTAGCACGAAAAACATTCAGTACTTC
CASSRASTKNIQYF
>-|15|TRBV28|TRBJ1-2|TRBD1
TGTGCCAGCAGTACCAGACAGGGGGCTAACTATGGCTACACCTTC
CASSTRQGANYGYTF
>-|15|TRBV28|TRBJ2-1|-
TGTGCCAGCAGTTTACGGGGTAACTCCTACAATGAGCAGTTCTTC
CASSLRGNSYNEQFF
>-|17|TRBV7-3|TRBJ1-6|-
TGTGCCAGCAGCCCAGGGGTGGTGGGCTCGCTTAATTCACCCCTCCACTTT
CASSPGVVGSLNSPLHF
>-|14|TRBV6-5|TRBJ1-3|-
TGTGCCAGCAGGCCTCGCAGCTCTGGAAACACCATATATTTT
CASRPRSSGNTIYF
>once|14|TRBV6-4|TRBJ2-4|-
TGTGCCAGCAGTGAAATACTAGGTCAAAACATTCAGTACTTC
CASSEILGQNIQYF
>-|13|TRBV29-1|TRBJ1-1|-
TGCAGCGTTGAACGGGGGGGGAACACTGAAGCTTTCTTT
CSVERGGNTEAFF
>-|12|TRBV6-1|TRBJ1-1|-
TGTGCCAGCAGAGAAGAGGTAGGGAGGGCTTTCTTT
CASREEVGRAFF
>-|14|TRBV5-1|TRBJ2-1|TRBD2
TGCGCCAGCAGTGGAACTAGCGGGAGCAATGAGCAGTTCTTC
CASSGTSGSNEQFF
>once|16|TRBV19|TRBJ1-3|-
TGTGCCAGCGAGATGAGGGCGGGACCATCTGGAAACACCATATATTTT
CASEMRAGPSGNTIYF
>once|14|TRBV28|TRBJ1-5|TRBD1
TGTGCCAGCAGTTCAGGGGGCGGACTTCAGCCCCAGCATTTT
CASSSGGGLQPQHF
>-|18|TRBV5-1|TRBJ1-4|-
TGCGCCAGCAGCATCGAGTGGGGGCGAACTGCAACTAATGAAAAACTGTTTTTT
CASSIEWGRTATNEKLFF
>-|15|TRBV19|TRBJ2-5|TRBD1
TGTGCCAGTAGTATAGGTGGGACAGAACAAGAGACCCAGTACTTC
CASSIGGTEQETQYF
>-|16|TRBV4-1|TRBJ2-1|-
TGCGCCAGCAGCCAAGAGACTACCCCCCCCTACAATGAGCAGTTCTTC
CASSQETTPPYNEQFF
>-|13|TRBV7-3|TRBJ1-1|TRBD1
TGTGCCAGCAGCTACCACAGGGGCGCTGAAGCTTTCTTT
CASSYHRGAEAFF
>-|13|TRBV2|TRBJ1-1|-
TGTGCCAGCAGCGCCGGACAGCTTATAGAAGCTTTCTTT
CASSAGQLIEAFF
>-|16|TRBV7-8|TRBJ2-1|TRBD2
TGTGCCAGCAGCTTAGCCGGCGGGGGGGTCTACAATGAGCAGTTCTTC
CASSLAGGGVYNEQFF
>-|12|TRBV4-1|TRBJ2-4|-
TGCGCCAGCAGCCAAGAGGCAAACATTCAGTACTTC
CASSQEANIQYF
>-|14|TRBV2|TRBJ2-7|TRBD2
TGTGCCAGCAGTGTAACTAGCGGGACCTACGAGCAGTACTTC
CASSVTSGTYEQYF
>-|14|TRBV4-1|TRBJ1-1|TRBD1
TGCGCCAGCCGTAGACAGGGGGCCAACACTGAAGCTTTCTTT
CASRRQGANTEAFF
>-|15|TRBV4-1|TRBJ1-5|-
TGCGCCAGCAGCCAAGCCCCGGGGGGCAATCAGCCCCAGCATTTT
CASSQAPGGNQPQHF